The 4 T cell receptor beta chains in this list originate from one sample, sequenced in a study of cytomegalovirus exposure and HLA in healthy donors. Libraries were prepared by immunoSEQ multiplex PCR; TCRdb keeps only in-frame clonotypes and omits some of them. The table records tens of thousands of clones, 80% to 90% of them present only once. The sequencing sample was made of PBMCs. The source is a woman under 30 in good health and CMV-seropositive.

CDR3 residues: CAWSPTVDVRDTQYF. DNA for the CDR3: TGTGCCTGGAGTCCGACAGTAGACGTGAGGGATACGCAGTATTTT. The chain links TRBV30 to TRBJ2-3; weak D call: TRBD1 (5 bases). Germline V CDR1 and CDR2: GTSNPN, SVGIG (reference sequence). V was clipped by 2 bases and J by 6 bases, with 18 bases between them. This CDR3 region has 15 residues.

The chain couples TRBV7-8 to TRBJ1-2, with D tentatively TRBD1 (6 bases). CDR1 is SGHVS and CDR2 is FQNEAQ in the germline V gene. V was trimmed by 5 bases and J by 6 bases, leaving 31 bases between them. This CDR3 has 19 amino acids. CDR3 sequence (DNA): TGTGCCAGCAGCCAATACAGGGTGGTTAATATCGGGGCCTCGCATGGCTACACCTTC. As protein: CASSQYRVVNIGASHGYTF. The full variable domain, completed using reference TRBV7-8 and TRBJ1-2, is GAGVSQSPRYKVAKRGQDVALRCDPISGHVSLFWYQQALGQGPEFLTYFQNEAQLDKSGLPSDRFFAERPEGSVSTLKIQRTQQEDSAVYLCASSQYRVVNIGASHGYTFGSGTRLTVV.

This chain links TRBV19 with TRBJ2-7; 11 nucleotides agree with TRBD2. The CDR3 totals 16 residues. Germline V gene data show CDR1 as LNHDA and CDR2 as SQIVND (reference sequence). Unmatched junction bases numbered 6, after V lost 3 bases and J lost 2 bases. The CDR3 nucleotides are TGTGCCAGTAGTATGCATACTAGCGGGGGTCCCTACGAGCAGTACTTC. It specifies CASSMHTSGGPYEQYF.

The chain carries TRBV2 and TRBJ2-1; TRBD2 matches at 12 bases. CDR3 length: 16 amino acids. The V and J ends lost 7 bases and 10 bases, in that order; junction bases with no gene match: 14. Germline V gene lookup returns CDR1 SNHLY and CDR2 FYNNEI. DNA of the CDR3: TGTGCCAGCACCGAGGGGCTAGCGGGGGGGCCCGGGGAGCAGTTCTTC. It yields the protein CASTEGLAGGPGEQFF.